These 20 T cell receptor beta chains came from one sample sequenced in a study of T cells in Graves' hyperthyroidism and ophthalmopathy. TCR beta CDR3 regions were amplified from RNA transcripts. Primed by the HTBI set, a first-round RT-PCR was run on the TCR CDR3. TCRdb re-called the multiplex PCR reads through MiXCR, storing one row per CDR3 protein. There are 350,000 to 450,000 distinct CDR3 sequences in the sample; about a sixth occur only once, and approximately 35% lies in the top ten. The sequencing sample was made of blood. The receptors here all came from a woman aged 30 to 39 with Graves' hyperthyroidism that later progressed to Graves' ophthalmopathy.

The J gene is TRBJ1-1, the V gene TRBV3-1; D gene unclear. The CDR3 totals 13 residues. Trimming removed 3 bases at V and 7 bases at J, with 12 bases between. Germline V gene sequence: CDR1 LGHDT, CDR2 YNNKEL (reference sequence). CDR3 DNA sequence: TGTGCCAGCAGCCAGATCGTCTACAGTGAAGCTTTCTTT. Protein product: CASSQIVYSEAFF.

This clonotype was detected ten times or more. This chain connects TRBV28 to TRBJ2-7, with D unclear. Germline V gives CDR1 MDHEN, CDR2 SYDVKM. CDR3 length: 13 amino acids. V was pared by 1 base and J by 6 bases, with 10 bases between. The CDR3 sequence is CASSLSPYREQYF. The CDR3, as DNA: TGTGCCAGCAGTTTATCACCGTATCGCGAGCAGTACTTC.

This clonotype was counted many times. The chain combines TRBV7-8 with TRBJ2-5, with D unresolved. V lost 5 bases and J lost 5, with 15 bases in between. Germline loops: CDR1 SGHVS, CDR2 FQNEAQ. CDR3 length equals 14 residues. CDR3 region: CASSLRASGETQYF. CDR3 DNA: TGTGCCAGCAGCCTAAGGGCCTCCGGGGAGACCCAGTACTTC.

This clonotype was seen only once. This chain uses TRBV7-9 with TRBJ2-3, with 11 bases aligning to TRBD2. Per germline, CDR1 SEHNR and CDR2 FQNEAQ (reference sequence). The CDR3 runs 17 residues. The trim removed 7 bases at V and 6 bases at J, leaving 15 bases unmatched. CDR3: CASTLWGLAGGDDTQYF. The CDR3 DNA follows: TGTGCCAGCACCCTTTGGGGGCTAGCGGGAGGCGATGATACGCAGTATTTT.

Comment on this clonotype: A much larger clone lies a single base off, so this may be a read error. The chain uses TRBV2 and TRBJ2-7; 7 bases are a match to TRBD2. Germline V gene lookup returns CDR1 SNHLY and CDR2 FYNNEI. This CDR3 has 12 residues. CDR3: CASSSGIYERYF. In DNA, the CDR3 is TGTGCCAGCAGTAGCGGGATCTACGAGCGGTACTTC.

The V call is TRBV19, the J call TRBJ1-1; no reliable D call. Trimming cost V 7 bases and J 4 bases, with 16 bases left between them. Per the germline V gene, CDR1 is LNHDA and CDR2 is SQIVND (reference sequence). CDR3 length: 14 residues. The CDR3 region is CASNLFGISTEAFF. The DNA for the CDR3 is TGTGCCAGTAATCTATTCGGGATATCCACTGAAGCTTTCTTT.

This clonotype showed up many times. V gene TRBV28 combines with J gene TRBJ2-5; the D gene is possibly TRBD1 (6 bases). The germline V gene has CDR1 MDHEN and CDR2 SYDVKM. V was trimmed by 2 bases and J by 5 bases, leaving 27 bases between them. The CDR3 covers 19 residues. As DNA, the CDR3 is TGTGCCAGCAGTTTAAGGTTGACAAGGGGGACCACCGGGGAGGAGACCCAGTACTTC. Its protein product is CASSLRLTRGTTGEETQYF.

This clonotype was observed many times. The V and J genes are TRBV18 and TRBJ1-1; no clear D. The V end lost 3 bases, the J end lost 0 bases, and 17 bases lay between the germline ends. The CDR3 totals 17 residues. Per the germline V gene, CDR1 is KGHSH and CDR2 is LQKENI. For the CDR3, the DNA is TGTGCCAGCTCACCTGTGGTGCATTGGCGAATGAACACTGAAGCTTTCTTT. The encoded protein is CASSPVVHWRMNTEAFF.

Many counts were recorded for this clonotype. CDR3: CASSVEVMGRANEQFF. As DNA, the CDR3 is TGTGCCAGCAGCGTAGAGGTAATGGGCAGGGCAAATGAGCAGTTCTTC. The chain couples TRBV9 to TRBJ2-1; a possible D gene is TRBD1 (5 bases). V was cut by 0 bases and J by 7 bases, with 17 bases left in between. CDR3 length equals 16 residues. Germline assignment: CDR1 SGDLS and CDR2 YYNGEE. The full variable domain, completed using reference TRBV9 and TRBJ2-1, is DSGVTQTPKHLITATGQRVTLRCSPRSGDLSVYWYQQSLDQGLQFLIQYYNGEERAKGNILERFSAQQFPDLHSELNLSSLELGDSALYFCASSVEVMGRANEQFFGPGTRLTVL.

V and J are TRBV12-3 or TRBV12-4 and TRBJ1-6; 12 positions match TRBD1. The CDR3 extends over 17 amino acids. V shed 5 bases and J 9 bases; nucleotides not matched to a gene: 11. The CDR3 DNA is TGTGCCAGCAGTAACGGGGACAGGGGGCTTTCGACTTCACCCCTCCACTTT. Translated: CASSNGDRGLSTSPLHF.

Many counts were recorded for this clonotype. The V gene is TRBV6-1, the J gene TRBJ1-6; D remains unclear. The CDR3 extends over 11 amino acids. Trimming removed 6 bases at V and 9 bases at J, with 6 bases between. CDR1 and CDR2 from the germline V gene are MNHNS and SASEGT. The CDR3 DNA follows: TGTGCCAGCAGCTACGCTTCACCCCTCCACTTT. Translating gives CASSYASPLHF.

This clonotype was picked up many times. The chain uses TRBV28 and TRBJ1-6; tentative D call: TRBD1 (6 bases). This CDR3 contains 16 residues. Per the germline V gene, CDR1 is MDHEN and CDR2 is SYDVKM. V gave up 2 bases and J gave up 4 bases, with 12 bases separating them. The CDR3 DNA reads as TGTGCCAGCAGTTTAATACAGGGCGGGTATAATTCACCCCTCCACTTT. It specifies CASSLIQGGYNSPLHF. Complete variable domain (other parts from reference TRBV28 and TRBJ1-6): DVKVTQSSRYLVKRTGEKVFLECVQDMDHENMFWYRQDPGLGLRLIYFSYDVKMKEKGDIPEGYSVSREKKERFSLILESASTNQTSMYLCASSLIQGGYNSPLHFGNGTRLTVT.

This clonotype was seen many times. The chain joins TRBV28 to TRBJ1-1; D ambiguous. The length of the CDR3 is 17 residues. Per germline, CDR1 MDHEN and CDR2 SYDVKM. The V and J ends lost 2 bases and 0 bases respectively, with 16 bases between them. The CDR3 is CASSLTFEVVVNTEAFF. DNA of the CDR3: TGTGCCAGCAGTTTAACCTTTGAGGTGGTGGTGAACACTGAAGCTTTCTTT.

This clonotype occurred many times. This rearrangement joins TRBV30 to TRBJ2-3; D remains ambiguous. With 4 bases removed from V and 0 bases from J, the gap between germline ends came to 8 bases. The CDR3 contains 13 residues. Germline values: CDR1 GTSNPN, CDR2 SVGIG (reference sequence). In DNA form, the CDR3 reads TGTGCCTGGACCACTCCTAGCACAGATACGCAGTATTTT. As protein: CAWTTPSTDTQYF.

This clonotype was seen at least ten times. The J gene is TRBJ2-5, the V gene TRBV7-9; 9 bases are shared with TRBD1. This CDR3 is built from 15 residues. Germline V gene sequence: CDR1 SEHNR, CDR2 FQNEAQ (reference sequence). With 5 bases clipped from V and 2 bases from J, the junction kept 6 bases outside the gene matches. The CDR3 sequence is CASSPQGALQETQYF. In DNA, the CDR3 is TGTGCCAGCAGCCCACAGGGGGCGTTGCAAGAGACCCAGTACTTC.

This sequence joins TRBV18 and TRBJ1-5, with 8 bases identical to TRBD1. The J segment lost 0 bases and the V segment lost 6 bases, leaving 10 bases of the junction unmatched. The CDR3 covers 17 residues. Germline lookup yields CDR1 KGHSH and CDR2 LQKENI. DNA for the CDR3: TGTGCCAGCTCCTTGGACAGGGCAGCTAATAGCAATCAGCCCCAGCATTTT. This encodes CASSLDRAANSNQPQHF.

This clonotype has ten or more counts. This sequence joins TRBV6-4 and TRBJ1-2; 9 positions agree with TRBD1. Trimming removed 5 bases from V and 4 bases from J; junction bases left unmatched: 5. The CDR3 length is 14 residues. Germline CDR1 reads MRHNA; CDR2 reads SNTAGT. The CDR3 loop reads CASSTTGGSYGYTF. The CDR3 DNA reads TGTGCCAGCAGTACAACAGGGGGCTCCTATGGCTACACCTTC.

This clonotype came up many times. V and J are TRBV9 and TRBJ2-7, with a possible D match to TRBD1 (6 bases). CDR1 and CDR2 (germline): SGDLS, YYNGEE. The germline V and J ends were trimmed by 0 bases and 0 bases, with 13 bases remaining between them. This CDR3 has 16 amino acids. The CDR3 DNA is TGTGCCAGCAGCGTAGACTCCACAGGGATCTCCTACGAGCAGTACTTC. Protein sequence: CASSVDSTGISYEQYF.

The rearrangement uses TRBV6-1 and TRBJ2-7; possibly TRBD2 for D (5 bases). The CDR3 is 13 amino acids. Germline CDR1 and CDR2: MNHNS and SASEGT. The V end was cut by 6 bases, the J end by 5 bases, with 14 bases between. The CDR3 DNA is TGTGCCAGCAGCTCTAGATTCGGGGACGAGCAGTACTTC. It translates to CASSSRFGDEQYF.

This clonotype appeared many times. This chain joins TRBV5-1 and TRBJ2-1, with 8 bases identical to TRBD2. The junction had 11 bases not matched to a gene; V was cut back by 1 base and J by 8 bases. CDR1 and CDR2 from the germline V gene are SGHRS and YFSETQ. This CDR3 has 16 residues. In DNA, the CDR3 is TGCGCCAGCAGCTTGACACAAGCGGGAGAGGGCTATGAGCAGTTCTTC. Amino acids: CASSLTQAGEGYEQFF.